This T cell receptor beta chain was captured by sequencing in a study of OX40 agonist ivuxolimab in advanced cancers. Study-level background: Ivuxolimab is a fully human IgG2 antibody that activates OX40 (CD134). The patients received ivuxolimab by intravenous route every 2 weeks at 0.01 to 10 mg/kg.

Blood sampling took place at baseline, cycle 4 day 1, and cycle 7 day 1. With respect to this clone: Its specificity is not known.

Study-wide results and caveats: On average, a greater number of expanded clones characterised CD8+ T cells relative to CD4+.

Method: immunoSEQ multiplex PCR; TCRdb's copy keeps in-frame clones and lacks some. Among around 150,000 clones listed, 85% to 95% were seen once. Sequenced here: CD4+ or CD8+ T cells sorted from blood, sampled in a trial of the OX40 agonist ivuxolimab. The clonotype was recovered from an adult with an advanced solid tumor such as melanoma, head and neck, liver or kidney cancer.

Here the CDR3 reads CASSPPGAGNTIYF. The CDR3 DNA is TGTGCCAGCAGCCCACCGGGGGCTGGAAACACCATATATTTT. V usage is TRBV5-4 and J usage is TRBJ1-3, with a weak D call TRBD1 (5 bases). The V end lost 4 bases, the J end lost 2 bases, and 10 bases lay between the germline ends. The germline V gene has CDR1 SGHNT and CDR2 YYREEE (reference sequence). The CDR3 covers 14 residues.